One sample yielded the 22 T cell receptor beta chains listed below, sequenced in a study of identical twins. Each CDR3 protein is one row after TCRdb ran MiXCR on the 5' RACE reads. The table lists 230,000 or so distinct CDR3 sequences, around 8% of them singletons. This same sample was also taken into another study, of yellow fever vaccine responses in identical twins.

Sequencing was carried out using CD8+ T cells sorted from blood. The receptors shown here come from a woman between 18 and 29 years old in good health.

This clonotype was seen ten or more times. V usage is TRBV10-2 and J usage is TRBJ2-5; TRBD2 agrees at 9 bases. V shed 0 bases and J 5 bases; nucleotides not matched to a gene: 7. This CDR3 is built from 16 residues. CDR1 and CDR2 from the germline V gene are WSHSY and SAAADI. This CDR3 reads CASSESLAGVGETQYF. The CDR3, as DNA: TGCGCCAGCAGTGAGTCGTTAGCGGGAGTGGGGGAGACCCAGTACTTC.

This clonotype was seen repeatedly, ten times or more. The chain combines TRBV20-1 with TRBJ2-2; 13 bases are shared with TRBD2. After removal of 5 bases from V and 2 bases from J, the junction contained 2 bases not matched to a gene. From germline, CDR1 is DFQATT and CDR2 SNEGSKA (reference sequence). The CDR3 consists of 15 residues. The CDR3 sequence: CSARTSGSNTGELFF. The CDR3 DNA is TGCAGTGCTCGGACTAGCGGGAGTAACACCGGGGAGCTGTTTTTT.

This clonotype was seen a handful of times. Here the CDR3 reads CSAYNSSGAYEQYF. In DNA form, the CDR3 reads TGCAGTGCTTATAATTCTAGCGGGGCCTACGAGCAGTACTTC. The gene calls are TRBV20-1 and TRBJ2-7; 9 bases fit TRBD2. The CDR3 is 14 residues long. Germline-derived CDR1 and CDR2 are DFQATT and SNEGSKA (reference sequence). The junction had 7 bases not matched to a gene; V was cut back by 5 bases and J by 2 bases.

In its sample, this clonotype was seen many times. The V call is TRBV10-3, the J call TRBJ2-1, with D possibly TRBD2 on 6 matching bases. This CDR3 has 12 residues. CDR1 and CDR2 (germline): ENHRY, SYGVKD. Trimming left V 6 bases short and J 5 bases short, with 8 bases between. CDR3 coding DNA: TGTGCCATCAGGACTAGAAACAATGAGCAGTTCTTC. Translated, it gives CAIRTRNNEQFF.

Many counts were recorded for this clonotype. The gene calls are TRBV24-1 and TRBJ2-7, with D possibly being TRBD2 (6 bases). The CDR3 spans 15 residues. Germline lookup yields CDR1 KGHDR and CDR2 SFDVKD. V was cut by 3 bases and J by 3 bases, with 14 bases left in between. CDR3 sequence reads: CATSDEAGGLYEQYF. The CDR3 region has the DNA TGTGCCACCAGTGATGAAGCGGGCGGACTCTACGAGCAGTACTTC.

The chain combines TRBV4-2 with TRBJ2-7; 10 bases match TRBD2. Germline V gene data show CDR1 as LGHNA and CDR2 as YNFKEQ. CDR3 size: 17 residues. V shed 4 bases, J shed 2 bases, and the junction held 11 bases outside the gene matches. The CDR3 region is CASSLRTSGDGAYEQYF. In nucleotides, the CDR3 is TGTGCCAGCAGCCTCCGGACTAGCGGTGACGGTGCCTACGAGCAGTACTTC.

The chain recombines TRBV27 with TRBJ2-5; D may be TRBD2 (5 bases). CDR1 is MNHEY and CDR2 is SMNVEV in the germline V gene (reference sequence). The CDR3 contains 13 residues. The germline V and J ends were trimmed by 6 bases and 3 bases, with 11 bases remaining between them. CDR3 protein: CASSLAREETQYF. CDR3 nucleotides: TGTGCCAGCAGCCTAGCCCGGGAAGAGACCCAGTACTTC.

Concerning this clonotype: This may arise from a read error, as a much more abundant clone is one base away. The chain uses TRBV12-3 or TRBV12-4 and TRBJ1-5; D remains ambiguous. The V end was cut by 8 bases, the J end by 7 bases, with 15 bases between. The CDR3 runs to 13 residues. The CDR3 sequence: CASGQTRWQPQHF. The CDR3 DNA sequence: TGTGCCAGCGGCCAGACCCGATGGCAGCCCCAGCATTTT.

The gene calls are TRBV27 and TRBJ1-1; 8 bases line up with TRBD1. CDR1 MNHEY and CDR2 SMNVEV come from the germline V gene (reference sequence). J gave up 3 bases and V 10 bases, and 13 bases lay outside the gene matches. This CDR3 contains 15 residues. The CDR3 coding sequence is TGTGCCACACGAACCCTTAAGGACAGGGACACTGAAGCTTTCTTT. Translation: CATRTLKDRDTEAFF.

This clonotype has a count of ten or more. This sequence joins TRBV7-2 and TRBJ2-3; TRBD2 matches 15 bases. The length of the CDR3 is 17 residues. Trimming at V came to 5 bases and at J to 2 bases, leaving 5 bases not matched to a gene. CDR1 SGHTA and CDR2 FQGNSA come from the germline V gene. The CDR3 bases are TGTGCCAGCAGCCCCGGACTAGCGGGGGGGTTCACAGATACGCAGTATTTT. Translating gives CASSPGLAGGFTDTQYF.

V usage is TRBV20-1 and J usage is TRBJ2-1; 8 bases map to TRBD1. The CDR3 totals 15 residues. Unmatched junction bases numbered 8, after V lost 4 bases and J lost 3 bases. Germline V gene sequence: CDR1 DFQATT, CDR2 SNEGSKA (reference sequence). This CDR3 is CSAIDAGQVYNEQFF. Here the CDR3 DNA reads TGCAGTGCTATAGATGCGGGACAGGTCTACAATGAGCAGTTCTTC.

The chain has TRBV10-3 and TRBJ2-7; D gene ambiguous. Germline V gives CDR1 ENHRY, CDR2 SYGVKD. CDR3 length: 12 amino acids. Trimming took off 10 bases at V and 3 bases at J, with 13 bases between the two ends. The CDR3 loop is CATGNWDYEQYF. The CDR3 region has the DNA TGTGCCACCGGAAACTGGGACTACGAGCAGTACTTC.

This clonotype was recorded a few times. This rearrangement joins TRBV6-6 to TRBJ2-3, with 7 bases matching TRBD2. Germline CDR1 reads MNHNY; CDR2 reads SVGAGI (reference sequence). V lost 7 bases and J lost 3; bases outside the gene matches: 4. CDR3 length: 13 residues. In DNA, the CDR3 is TGTGCCAGCACCTCAGCGGGGACAGATACGCAGTATTTT. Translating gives CASTSAGTDTQYF.

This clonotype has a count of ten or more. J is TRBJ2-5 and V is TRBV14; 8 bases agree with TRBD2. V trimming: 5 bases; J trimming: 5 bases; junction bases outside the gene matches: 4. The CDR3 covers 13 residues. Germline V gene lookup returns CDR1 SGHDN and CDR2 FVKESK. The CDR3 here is CASSYSGEETQYF. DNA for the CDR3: TGTGCCAGCAGCTATAGCGGGGAGGAGACCCAGTACTTC. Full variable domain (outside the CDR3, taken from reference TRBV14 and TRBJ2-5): EAGVTQFPSHSVIEKGQTVTLRCDPISGHDNLYWYRRVMGKEIKFLLHFVKESKQDESGMPNNRFLAERTGGTYSTLKVQPAELEDSGVYFCASSYSGEETQYFGPGTRLLVL.

CDR3 in DNA: TGTGCCAGCAGCCCCCCCCCTGGGGACGAGCAGTACTTC. It translates to CASSPPPGDEQYF. This chain connects TRBV5-6 to TRBJ2-7, with D uncertain. The CDR3 totals 13 residues. V was clipped by 4 bases and J by 5 bases, with 13 bases between them. Germline-derived CDR1 and CDR2 are SGHDT and YYEEEE.

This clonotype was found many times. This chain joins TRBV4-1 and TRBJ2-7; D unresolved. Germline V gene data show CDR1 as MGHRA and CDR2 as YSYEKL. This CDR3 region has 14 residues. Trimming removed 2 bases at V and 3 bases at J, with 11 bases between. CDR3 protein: CASSQTTGLYEQYF. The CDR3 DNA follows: TGCGCCAGCAGCCAAACGACGGGCCTCTACGAGCAGTACTTC.

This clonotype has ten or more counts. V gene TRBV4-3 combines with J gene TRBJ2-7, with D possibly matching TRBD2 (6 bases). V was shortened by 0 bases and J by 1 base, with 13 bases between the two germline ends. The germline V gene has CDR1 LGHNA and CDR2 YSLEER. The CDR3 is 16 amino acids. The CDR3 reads CASSQDISSGSYEQYF. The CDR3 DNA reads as TGCGCCAGCAGCCAAGATATTAGTAGCGGATCCTACGAGCAGTACTTC.

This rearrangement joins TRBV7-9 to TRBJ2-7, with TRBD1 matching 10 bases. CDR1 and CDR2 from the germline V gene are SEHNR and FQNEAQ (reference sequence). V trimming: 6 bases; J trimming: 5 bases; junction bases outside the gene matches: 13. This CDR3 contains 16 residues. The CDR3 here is CASSLLTGGAIDEQYF. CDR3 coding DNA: TGTGCCAGCAGTTTATTGACAGGGGGCGCGATAGACGAGCAGTACTTC.

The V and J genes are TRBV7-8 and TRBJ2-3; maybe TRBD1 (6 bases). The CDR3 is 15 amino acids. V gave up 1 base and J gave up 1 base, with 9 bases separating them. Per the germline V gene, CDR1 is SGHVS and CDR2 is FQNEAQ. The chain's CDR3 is CASSLGGPRTDTQYF. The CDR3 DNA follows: TGTGCCAGCAGCTTAGGGGGGCCGCGCACAGATACGCAGTATTTT.

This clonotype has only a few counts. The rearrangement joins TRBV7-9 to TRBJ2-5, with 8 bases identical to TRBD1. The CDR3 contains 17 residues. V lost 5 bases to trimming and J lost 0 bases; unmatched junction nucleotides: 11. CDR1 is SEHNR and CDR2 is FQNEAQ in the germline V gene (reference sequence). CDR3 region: CASSPLQGDQYQETQYF. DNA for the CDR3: TGTGCCAGCAGCCCGCTACAGGGGGACCAATACCAAGAGACCCAGTACTTC.

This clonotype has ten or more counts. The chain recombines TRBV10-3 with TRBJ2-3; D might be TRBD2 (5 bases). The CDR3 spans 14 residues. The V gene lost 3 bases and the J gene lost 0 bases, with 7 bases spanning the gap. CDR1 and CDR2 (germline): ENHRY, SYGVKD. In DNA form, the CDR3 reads TGTGCCATCAGTGAACTAGTCAGCACAGATACGCAGTATTTT. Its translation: CAISELVSTDTQYF.

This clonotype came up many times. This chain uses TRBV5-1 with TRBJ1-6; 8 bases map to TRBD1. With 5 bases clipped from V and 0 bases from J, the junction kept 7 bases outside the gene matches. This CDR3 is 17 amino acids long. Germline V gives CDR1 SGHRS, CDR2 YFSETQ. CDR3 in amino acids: CASRIKTGDSYNSPLHF. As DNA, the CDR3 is TGCGCCAGCAGGATAAAGACAGGGGACTCCTATAATTCACCCCTCCACTTT. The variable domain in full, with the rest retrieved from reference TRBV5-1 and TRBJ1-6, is KAGVTQTPRYLIKTRGQQVTLSCSPISGHRSVSWYQQTPGQGLQFLFEYFSETQRNKGNFPGRFSGRQFSNSRSEMNVSTLELGDSALYLCASRIKTGDSYNSPLHFGNGTRLTVT.